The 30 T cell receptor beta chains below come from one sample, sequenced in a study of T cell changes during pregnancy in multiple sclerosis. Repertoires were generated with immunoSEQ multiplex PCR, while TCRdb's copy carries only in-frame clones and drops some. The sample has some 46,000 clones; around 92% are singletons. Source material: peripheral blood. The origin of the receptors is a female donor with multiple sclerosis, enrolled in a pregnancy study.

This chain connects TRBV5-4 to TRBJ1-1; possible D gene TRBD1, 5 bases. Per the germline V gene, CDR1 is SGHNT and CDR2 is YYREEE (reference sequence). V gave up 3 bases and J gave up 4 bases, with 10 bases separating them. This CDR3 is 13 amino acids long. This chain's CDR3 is CASSWSGATEAFF. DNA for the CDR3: TGTGCCAGCAGCTGGAGCGGGGCCACTGAAGCTTTCTTT. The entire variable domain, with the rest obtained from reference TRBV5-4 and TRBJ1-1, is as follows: ETGVTQSPTHLIKTRGQQVTLRCSSQSGHNTVSWYQQALGQGPQFIFQYYREEENGRGNFPPRFSGLQFPNYSSELNVNALELDDSALYLCASSWSGATEAFFGQGTRLTVV.

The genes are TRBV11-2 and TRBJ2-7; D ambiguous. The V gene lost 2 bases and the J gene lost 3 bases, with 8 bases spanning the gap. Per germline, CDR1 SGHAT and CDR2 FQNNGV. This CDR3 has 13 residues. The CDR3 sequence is CASSLFMSYEQYF. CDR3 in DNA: TGTGCCAGCAGCTTATTCATGAGCTACGAGCAGTACTTC.

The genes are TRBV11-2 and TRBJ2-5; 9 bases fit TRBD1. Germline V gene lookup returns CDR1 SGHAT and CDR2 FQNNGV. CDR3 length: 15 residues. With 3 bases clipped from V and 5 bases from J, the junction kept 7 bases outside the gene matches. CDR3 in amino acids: CASSLWDRAVETQYF. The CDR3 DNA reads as TGTGCCAGCAGCTTGTGGGACAGGGCCGTGGAGACCCAGTACTTC.

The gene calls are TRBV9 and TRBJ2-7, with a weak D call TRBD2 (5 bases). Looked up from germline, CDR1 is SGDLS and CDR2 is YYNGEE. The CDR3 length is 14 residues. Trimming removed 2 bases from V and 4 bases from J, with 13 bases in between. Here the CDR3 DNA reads TGTGCCAGCAGCGTCGGCCCCCCGGGATACGAGCAGTACTTC. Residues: CASSVGPPGYEQYF.

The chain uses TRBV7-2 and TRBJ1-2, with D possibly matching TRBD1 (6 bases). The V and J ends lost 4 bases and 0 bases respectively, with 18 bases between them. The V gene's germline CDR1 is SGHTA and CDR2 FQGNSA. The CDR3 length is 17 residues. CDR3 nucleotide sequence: TGTGCCAGCAGCTCCCCCCAAGGGGGAGAAGCTAACTATGGCTACACCTTC. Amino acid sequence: CASSSPQGGEANYGYTF.

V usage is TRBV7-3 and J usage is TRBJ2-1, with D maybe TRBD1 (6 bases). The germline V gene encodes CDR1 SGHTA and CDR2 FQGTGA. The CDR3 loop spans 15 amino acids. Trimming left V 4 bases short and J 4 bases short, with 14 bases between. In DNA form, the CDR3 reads TGTGCCAGCAGCTGGACCCAGGGGACGTACAATGAGCAGTTCTTC. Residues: CASSWTQGTYNEQFF.

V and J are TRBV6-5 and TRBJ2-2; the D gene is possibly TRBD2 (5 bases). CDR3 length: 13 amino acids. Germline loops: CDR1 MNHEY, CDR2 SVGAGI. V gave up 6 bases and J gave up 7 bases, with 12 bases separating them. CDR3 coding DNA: TGTGCCAGCAGACCCGGACTTGACGGGGAGCTGTTTTTT. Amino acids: CASRPGLDGELFF.

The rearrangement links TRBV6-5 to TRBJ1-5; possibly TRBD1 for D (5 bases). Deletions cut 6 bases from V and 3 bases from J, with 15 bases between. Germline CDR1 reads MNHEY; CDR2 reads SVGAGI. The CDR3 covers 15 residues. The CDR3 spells CASRPGGGYNQPQHF. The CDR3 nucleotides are TGTGCCAGCAGACCCGGGGGGGGTTACAATCAGCCCCAGCATTTT.

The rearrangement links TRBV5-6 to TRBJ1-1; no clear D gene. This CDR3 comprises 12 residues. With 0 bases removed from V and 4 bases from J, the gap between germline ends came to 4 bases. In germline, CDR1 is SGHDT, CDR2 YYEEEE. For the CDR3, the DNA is TGTGCCAGCAGCTTGGAGGGCACTGAAGCTTTCTTT. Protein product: CASSLEGTEAFF.

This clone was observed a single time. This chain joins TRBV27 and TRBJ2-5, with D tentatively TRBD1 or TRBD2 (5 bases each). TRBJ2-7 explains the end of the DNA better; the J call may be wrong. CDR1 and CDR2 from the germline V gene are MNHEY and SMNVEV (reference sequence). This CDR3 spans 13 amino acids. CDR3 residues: CASSLLGVDEQYF. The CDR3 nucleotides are TGTGCCAGCAGTTTACTGGGGGTGGACGAGCAGTACTTC.

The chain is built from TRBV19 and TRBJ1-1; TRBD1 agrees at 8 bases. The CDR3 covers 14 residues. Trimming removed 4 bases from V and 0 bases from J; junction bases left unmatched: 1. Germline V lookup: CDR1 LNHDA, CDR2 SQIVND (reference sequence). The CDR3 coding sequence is TGTGCCAGTAGTAGGGACAGGTTGAACACTGAAGCTTTCTTT. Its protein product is CASSRDRLNTEAFF.

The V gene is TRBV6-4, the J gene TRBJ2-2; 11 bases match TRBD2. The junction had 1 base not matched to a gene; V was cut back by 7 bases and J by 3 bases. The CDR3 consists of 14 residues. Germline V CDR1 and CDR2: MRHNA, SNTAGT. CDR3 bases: TGTGCCAGCAAACTAGCGGGAGACACCGGGGAGCTGTTTTTT. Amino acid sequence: CASKLAGDTGELFF.

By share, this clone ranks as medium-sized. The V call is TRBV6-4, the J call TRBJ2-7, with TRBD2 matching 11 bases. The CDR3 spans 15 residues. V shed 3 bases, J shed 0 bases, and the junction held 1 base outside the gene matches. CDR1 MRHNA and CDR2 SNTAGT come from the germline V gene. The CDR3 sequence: CASSEGLAGSYEQYF. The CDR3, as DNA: TGTGCCAGCAGTGAAGGACTAGCGGGCTCCTACGAGCAGTACTTC.

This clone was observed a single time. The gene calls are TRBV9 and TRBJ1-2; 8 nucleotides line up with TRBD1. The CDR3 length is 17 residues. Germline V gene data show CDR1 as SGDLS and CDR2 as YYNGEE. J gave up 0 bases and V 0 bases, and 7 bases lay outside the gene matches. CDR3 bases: TGTGCCAGCAGCGTAGTTAGGGGGGACAGGACTAACTATGGCTACACCTTC. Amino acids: CASSVVRGDRTNYGYTF.

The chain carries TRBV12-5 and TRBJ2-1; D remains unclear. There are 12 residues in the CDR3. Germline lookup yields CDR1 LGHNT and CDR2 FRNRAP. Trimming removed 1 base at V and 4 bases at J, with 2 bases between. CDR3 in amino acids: CASGLGYNEQFF. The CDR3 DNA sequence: TGTGCTAGTGGTTTGGGGTACAATGAGCAGTTCTTC.

The CDR3 loop reads CASSLSTGGGYGYTF. The CDR3, as DNA: TGTGCCAGCAGCTTGAGTACAGGGGGCGGGTATGGCTACACCTTC. V and J are TRBV5-4 and TRBJ1-2; 9 nucleotides match TRBD1. The length of the CDR3 is 15 residues. The germline V gene has CDR1 SGHNT and CDR2 YYREEE (reference sequence). Unmatched junction bases numbered 6, after V lost 1 base and J lost 5 bases.

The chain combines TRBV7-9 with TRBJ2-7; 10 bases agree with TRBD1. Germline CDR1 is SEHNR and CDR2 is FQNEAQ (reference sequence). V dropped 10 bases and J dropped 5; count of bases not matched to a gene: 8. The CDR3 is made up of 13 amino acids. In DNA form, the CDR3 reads TGTGCCACCGGGACAGGGGAAAGGGACGAGCAGTACTTC. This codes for CATGTGERDEQYF.

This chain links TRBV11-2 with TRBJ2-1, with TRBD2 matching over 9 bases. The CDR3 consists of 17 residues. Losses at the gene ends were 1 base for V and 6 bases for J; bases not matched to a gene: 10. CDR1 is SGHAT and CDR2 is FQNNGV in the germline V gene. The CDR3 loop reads CASSLVGGGTSSNEQFF. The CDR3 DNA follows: TGTGCCAGCAGCTTAGTGGGGGGTGGGACTAGCAGCAATGAGCAGTTCTTC.

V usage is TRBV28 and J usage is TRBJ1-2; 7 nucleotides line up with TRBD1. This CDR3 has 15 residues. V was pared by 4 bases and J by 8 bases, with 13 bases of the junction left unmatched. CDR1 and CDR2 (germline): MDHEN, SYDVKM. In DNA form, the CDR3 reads TGTGCCAGCAGTTCCCTTGGACAGGTCGACTCCGGCTACACCTTC. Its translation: CASSSLGQVDSGYTF.

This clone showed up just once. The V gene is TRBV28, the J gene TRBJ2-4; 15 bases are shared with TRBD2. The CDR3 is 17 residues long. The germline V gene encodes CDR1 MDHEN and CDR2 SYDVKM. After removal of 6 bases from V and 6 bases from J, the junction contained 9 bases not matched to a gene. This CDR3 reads CASSPLGTSGRSNIQYF. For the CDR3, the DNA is TGTGCCAGCAGCCCTTTAGGGACTAGCGGGAGGTCAAACATTCAGTACTTC.

CDR3 DNA: TGTGCCAGCAGTACAGGGAGTCCCTACGAGCAGTACTTC. Amino acids: CASSTGSPYEQYF. This chain joins TRBV2 and TRBJ2-7; D may be TRBD1 (6 bases). Germline CDR1 SNHLY, CDR2 FYNNEI. There are 13 residues in the CDR3. V dropped 5 bases and J dropped 2 bases, with 10 bases sitting between them.

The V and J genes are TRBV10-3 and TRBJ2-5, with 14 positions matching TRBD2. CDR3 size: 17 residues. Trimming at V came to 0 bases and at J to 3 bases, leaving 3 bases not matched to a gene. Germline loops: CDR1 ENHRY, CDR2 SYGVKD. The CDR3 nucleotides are TGTGCCATCAGTGAGTCGTGGGGACTAGCGGGAGAAGAGACCCAGTACTTC. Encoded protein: CAISESWGLAGEETQYF.

This CDR3 is CSVQTGLNTEAFF. The CDR3, as DNA: TGCAGCGTTCAGACAGGGTTGAACACTGAAGCTTTCTTT. The chain carries TRBV29-1 and TRBJ1-1; 7 nucleotides line up with TRBD1. The CDR3 has 13 residues. From germline, CDR1 is SQVTM and CDR2 ANQGSEA. V was clipped by 5 bases and J by 0 bases; unmatched bases: 3.

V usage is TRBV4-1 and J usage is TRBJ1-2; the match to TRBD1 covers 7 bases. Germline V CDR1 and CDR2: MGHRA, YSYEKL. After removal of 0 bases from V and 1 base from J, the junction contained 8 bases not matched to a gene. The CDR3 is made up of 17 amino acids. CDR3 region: CASSQDIGDSVNYGYTF. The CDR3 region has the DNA TGCGCCAGCAGCCAAGATATAGGGGACAGCGTTAACTATGGCTACACCTTC.

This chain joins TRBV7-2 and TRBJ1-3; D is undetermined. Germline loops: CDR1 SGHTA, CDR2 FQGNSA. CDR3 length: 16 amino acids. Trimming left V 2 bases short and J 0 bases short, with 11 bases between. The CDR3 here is CASSLRHSSSGNTIYF. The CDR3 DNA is TGTGCCAGCAGCTTACGACACTCCTCCTCTGGAAACACCATATATTTT.

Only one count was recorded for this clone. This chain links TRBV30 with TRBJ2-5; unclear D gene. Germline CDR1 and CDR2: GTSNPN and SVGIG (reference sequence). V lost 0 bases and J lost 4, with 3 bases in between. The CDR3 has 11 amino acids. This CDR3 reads CAWSVGETQYF. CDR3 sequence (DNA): TGTGCCTGGAGTGTAGGAGAGACCCAGTACTTC.

CDR3 in amino acids: CASSEVSSYNEQFF. Here the CDR3 DNA reads TGTGCCAGCAGTGAAGTCAGCTCCTACAATGAGCAGTTCTTC. The rearrangement joins TRBV6-1 to TRBJ2-1; D unclear. The ends were cut back, 1 base at V and 0 bases at J, with 4 bases in the middle. The CDR3 is 14 amino acids. Germline V gives CDR1 MNHNS, CDR2 SASEGT.

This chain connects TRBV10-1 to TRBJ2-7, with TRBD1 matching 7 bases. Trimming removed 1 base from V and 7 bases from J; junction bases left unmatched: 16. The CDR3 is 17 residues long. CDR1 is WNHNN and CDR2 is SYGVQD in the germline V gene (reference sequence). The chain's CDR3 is CASSEYVPGQKTREQYF. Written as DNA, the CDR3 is TGCGCCAGCAGTGAGTACGTCCCGGGACAGAAAACTCGGGAGCAGTACTTC.

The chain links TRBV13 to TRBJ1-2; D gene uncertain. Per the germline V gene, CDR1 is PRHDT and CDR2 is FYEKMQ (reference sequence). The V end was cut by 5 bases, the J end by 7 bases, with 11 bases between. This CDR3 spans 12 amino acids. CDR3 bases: TGTGCCAGCAGCACTCAAAAACGTGGCTACACCTTC. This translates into CASSTQKRGYTF. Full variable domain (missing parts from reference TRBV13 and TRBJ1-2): AAGVIQSPRHLIKEKRETATLKCYPIPRHDTVYWYQQGPGQDPQFLISFYEKMQSDKGSIPDRFSAQQFSDYHSELNMSSLELGDSALYFCASSTQKRGYTFGSGTRLTVV.

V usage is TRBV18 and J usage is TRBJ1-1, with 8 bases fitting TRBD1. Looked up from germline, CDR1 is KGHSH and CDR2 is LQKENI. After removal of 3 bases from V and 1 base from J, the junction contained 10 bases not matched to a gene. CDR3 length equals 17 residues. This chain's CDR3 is CASSPSASGTGNTEAFF. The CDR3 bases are TGTGCCAGCTCACCTAGTGCCTCCGGGACAGGGAACACTGAAGCTTTCTTT.